These 9 T cell receptor beta chains were sequenced from one sample in a study of CD8+ T cells in alopecia areata. Regarding treatment: oral pan-JAK inhibitor, 5-10 mg twice daily. Sequencing templates came from extracted RNA that was reverse transcribed into cDNA. Sequenced by immunoSEQ multiplex PCR; TCRdb stores in-frame clones only, minus some. The sample lists about 160,000 clones; about 71% were seen once. This material consisted of CD4+ T cells sorted from blood, taken at week 4, from a patient treated with tofacitinib. All receptors come from a human donor with alopecia areata.

This clone appeared a few times. The chain recombines TRBV7-9 with TRBJ2-3, with 7 bases identical to TRBD2. The CDR3 has 16 amino acids. Germline lookup yields CDR1 SEHNR and CDR2 FQNEAQ (reference sequence). V was clipped by 2 bases and J by 0 bases; unmatched bases: 5. In DNA form, the CDR3 reads TGTGCCAGCAGCTTAACCGGGGGGAGGAGCACAGATACGCAGTATTTT. Translation gives CASSLTGGRSTDTQYF. Full variable domain (missing parts from reference TRBV7-9 and TRBJ2-3): DTGVSQNPRHKITKRGQNVTFRCDPISEHNRLYWYRQTLGQGPEFLTYFQNEAQLEKSRLLSDRFSAERPKGSFSTLEIQRTEQGDSAMYLCASSLTGGRSTDTQYFGPGTRLTVL.

The chain joins TRBV30 to TRBJ1-1; no clear D. The V end lost 2 bases, the J end lost 4 bases, and 26 bases lay between the germline ends. Looked up from germline, CDR1 is GTSNPN and CDR2 is SVGIG (reference sequence). The CDR3 totals 18 residues. The CDR3 loop is CAWSRWSANGVRSTEAFF. DNA of the CDR3: TGTGCCTGGAGTCGTTGGTCGGCGAATGGGGTGAGGTCCACTGAAGCTTTCTTT.

V is TRBV27 and J is TRBJ2-4; the match to TRBD1 covers 8 bases. Trimming took 5 bases from V and 3 from J; bases not matched to a gene: 9. The CDR3 sequence is 16 residues long. In germline, CDR1 is MNHEY, CDR2 SMNVEV (reference sequence). This chain's CDR3 is CASSHGQGLGKNIQYF. The CDR3 nucleotides are TGTGCCAGCAGTCACGGACAGGGATTAGGCAAAAACATTCAGTACTTC.

A single count supports this clone. The chain couples TRBV5-1 to TRBJ2-2; D unresolved. The germline V gene has CDR1 SGHRS and CDR2 YFSETQ. The V end was cut by 0 bases, the J end by 6 bases, with 3 bases between. The CDR3 contains 12 residues. The CDR3 loop is CASSLEAGELFF. Written as DNA, the CDR3 is TGCGCCAGCAGCTTGGAGGCCGGGGAGCTGTTTTTT.

This clone was recorded only once. This chain connects TRBV5-1 to TRBJ2-5, with D possibly TRBD2 on 5 matching bases. Germline lookup yields CDR1 SGHRS and CDR2 YFSETQ. The V gene lost 2 bases and the J gene lost 4 bases, with 6 bases spanning the gap. The CDR3 covers 12 residues. The chain's CDR3 is CASSFGVETQYF. For the CDR3, the DNA is TGCGCCAGCAGCTTCGGGGTAGAGACCCAGTACTTC.

The chain's CDR3 is CASSSGTGVRNSPLHF. The CDR3 DNA follows: TGTGCCAGTAGCTCCGGGACAGGGGTAAGGAATTCACCCCTCCACTTT. The chain recombines TRBV19 with TRBJ1-6, with TRBD1 identical over 10 bases. The CDR3 loop spans 16 amino acids. J was trimmed by 7 bases and V by 6 bases; bases with no gene match: 9. CDR1 LNHDA and CDR2 SQIVND come from the germline V gene (reference sequence).

The CDR3 coding sequence is TGTGCCAGCACTGAAGTTACCGGGGAGCTGTTTTTT. Its translation: CASTEVTGELFF. This chain connects TRBV6-5 to TRBJ2-2; no clear D. Germline-derived CDR1 and CDR2 are MNHEY and SVGAGI. Trimming cost V 7 bases and J 5 bases, with 8 bases left between them. The CDR3 is 12 residues long.

The gene calls are TRBV4-1 and TRBJ2-7; 10 bases align to TRBD2. This CDR3 has 16 residues. V gave up 3 bases and J gave up 3 bases; unmatched junction bases: 8. Germline CDR1 MGHRA, CDR2 YSYEKL. CDR3 sequence: CASSQVAGGFNYEQYF. The CDR3 nucleotides read TGCGCCAGCAGCCAGGTAGCGGGGGGATTCAACTACGAGCAGTACTTC.

This clone was seen only once. This chain connects TRBV13 to TRBJ2-3; possible D gene TRBD1, 5 bases. With 3 bases removed from V and 2 bases from J, the gap between germline ends came to 21 bases. The CDR3 covers 18 residues. Germline V lookup: CDR1 PRHDT, CDR2 FYEKMQ (reference sequence). CDR3 DNA: TGTGCCAGCAGCTTGCGTTTTGGGGCGTACAATACCACAGATACGCAGTATTTT. Its protein is CASSLRFGAYNTTDTQYF.